The source of this T cell receptor beta chain is a study of T cell responses to AZD1222 COVID-19 vaccine. Broader study findings: Repertoire sampling occurred only after the peak T cell response. Donors skewed white British and female; clonal diversity was possibly underestimated. Spike-specific TCR breadth and depth were elevated following two AZD1222 doses. Distributed over spike, vaccine-associated CD4 TCRs predominated at 160-218 and 743-854.

Libraries were prepared by immunoSEQ multiplex PCR; TCRdb keeps only in-frame clonotypes and omits some of them. Among roughly 140,000 clones, about 92% were seen once, and the ten largest hold around 12%. This CDR3 is built from 14 residues. Between the trimmed V and J ends, which lost 5 bases and 3 bases, there was a span of 14 bases. Germline loops: CDR1 LNHDA, CDR2 SQIVND (reference sequence). Concerning this clone itself: What it binds is not known.

The sample here was peripheral blood, taken after recovery from COVID-19. The receptor's source is an adult who had recovered from COVID-19. The chain joins TRBV19 to TRBJ2-7; D is undetermined. CDR3 in amino acids: CASSVNVGNYEQYF. CDR3 DNA: TGTGCCAGTAGTGTAAATGTGGGGAACTACGAGCAGTACTTC.